This entry lists 8 T cell receptor beta chains sequenced from one sample in a study of shared clonotypes between healthy human individuals. Assay: immunoSEQ multiplex PCR; the TCRdb copy retains only in-frame clones and omits some. The table includes millions of clones, 85% to 95% detected once. The specimen was naive CD4+ T cells sorted from blood. Described subset: CD45RA+ positively selected. These receptors were collected from a man between 18 and 29 years old in good health.

The chain carries TRBV6-1 and TRBJ1-5; D gene ambiguous. V was shortened by 1 base and J by 0 bases, with 10 bases between the two germline ends. CDR3 length equals 16 residues. Germline V gene data show CDR1 as MNHNS and CDR2 as SASEGT. Here the CDR3 reads CASSEGMGYSNQPQHF. For the CDR3, the DNA is TGTGCCAGCAGTGAAGGGATGGGGTATAGCAATCAGCCCCAGCATTTT.

The chain joins TRBV4-1 to TRBJ2-4; the match to TRBD1 covers 7 bases. Germline-derived CDR1 and CDR2 are MGHRA and YSYEKL. The CDR3 totals 16 residues. V was pared by 8 bases and J by 5 bases, with 15 bases of the junction left unmatched. CDR3 protein: CASLANSQGRQNIQYF. The CDR3, as DNA: TGCGCCAGCCTCGCGAACTCACAGGGGCGGCAAAACATTCAGTACTTC.

This clone was counted a single time. The chain couples TRBV7-2 to TRBJ1-2; D is uncertain. V was shortened by 3 bases and J by 4 bases, with 9 bases between the two germline ends. CDR3 length: 13 residues. Germline CDR1 SGHTA, CDR2 FQGNSA. This CDR3 is CASSFTQIYGYTF. For the CDR3, the DNA is TGTGCCAGCAGCTTTACCCAGATCTATGGCTACACCTTC.

V and J are TRBV2 and TRBJ1-2; TRBD1 matches 7 bases. The CDR3 sequence is 14 residues long. Germline V CDR1 and CDR2: SNHLY, FYNNEI. Unmatched junction bases numbered 4, after V lost 5 bases and J lost 1 base. The chain's CDR3 is CASSMGQSNYGYTF. As DNA, the CDR3 is TGTGCCAGCAGTATGGGACAGAGTAACTATGGCTACACCTTC.

The sample holds one count of this clone. The same CDR3 also results from other DNA sequences found in this sample. In nucleotides, the CDR3 is TGTGCCAGCAGGTTACAGGGGGGCACCGGGGAGCTGTTTTTT. Residues: CASRLQGGTGELFF. This chain connects TRBV7-9 to TRBJ2-2; 8 nucleotides agree with TRBD1. V lost 6 bases, J lost 4 bases, and 4 bases stayed unmatched. The CDR3 sequence is 14 residues long. Germline CDR1 reads SEHNR; CDR2 reads FQNEAQ (reference sequence).

This CDR3 reads CASSTTGTGYNEQFF. The CDR3 DNA sequence: TGTGCCAGCAGCACAACCGGGACAGGTTACAATGAGCAGTTCTTC. V usage is TRBV5-6 and J usage is TRBJ2-1; the match to TRBD1 covers 8 bases. CDR1 is SGHDT and CDR2 is YYEEEE in the germline V gene. The ends lost 4 bases at V and 4 bases at J; junction bases unmatched: 7. The CDR3 spans 15 residues.

This sequence joins TRBV19 and TRBJ2-7; 7 bases are shared with TRBD1. The CDR3 is made up of 13 amino acids. V gave up 6 bases and J gave up 5 bases; unmatched junction bases: 7. Germline V gene sequence: CDR1 LNHDA, CDR2 SQIVND (reference sequence). CDR3 nucleotides: TGTGCCAGTAGCCGACAGGGATGGAACGAGCAGTACTTC. It translates to CASSRQGWNEQYF.

This clone has a single count. The junction and the germline gene differ at one end; a read error may be behind it. In DNA form, the CDR3 reads TGCAGTGCCAGCGGCCAAAAGACCCAGTACTTC. It yields the protein CSASGQKTQYF. The J gene is TRBJ2-5, the V gene TRBV20-1, with D possibly TRBD2 on 5 matching bases. The CDR3 is made up of 11 amino acids. Looked up from germline, CDR1 is DFQATT and CDR2 is SNEGSKA (reference sequence).